This entry is about one TCR beta chain. Germline loops: CDR1 KGHSH, CDR2 LQKENI. V gave up 4 bases and J gave up 1 base; unmatched junction bases: 6. The CDR3 sequence is 16 residues long. This specimen comes from a study of blood T cell repertoires in COVID-19. Study at large: Sources were T cells, B-cell-depleted T cells, or PBMCs; the material itself was cDNA or gDNA.

This table comes from immunoSEQ multiplex PCR, and its TCRdb copy is limited to in-frame clones, with some not included. This repertoire shows 55,000 to 65,000 clones, 91% found once; its top ten account for under 2.5%. The clonotype originates from a man aged 55 to 70 with acute or convalescent COVID-19. The chain links TRBV18 to TRBJ1-1, with 10 bases fitting TRBD1. The sequencing sample was made of peripheral blood. DNA of the CDR3: TGTGCCAGCTCACAGGGGACAGGGGAGTGGAACACTGAAGCTTTCTTT. Its protein product is CASSQGTGEWNTEAFF.